The 32 T cell receptor beta chains listed next were all sequenced from one sample in a study of T-cell memory formation after mild COVID-19. MiXCR, applied by TCRdb to the 5' RACE reads, yields one record per CDR3 protein. The sample records 250,000 or so distinct CDR3 sequences, roughly a tenth being singletons. The sequencing sample was made of PBMCs or a T cell subset sorted from them (not recorded which). Source of these receptors: a man in his late teens or twenties who had mild COVID-19 (a few samples of this study predate the infection). Cell type and time point are not known.

This chain uses TRBV4-3 with TRBJ1-1; no reliable D call. CDR1 LGHNA and CDR2 YSLEER come from the germline V gene. V lost 7 bases, J lost 3 bases, and 15 bases lay in between. The CDR3 runs to 14 residues. For the CDR3, the DNA is TGCGCCAGCAAGCTCTGGGAAGTTGACACTGAAGCTTTCTTT. Protein: CASKLWEVDTEAFF.

The chain carries TRBV2 and TRBJ1-1, with a tentative D call TRBD1 (5 bases). This CDR3 comprises 15 residues. Germline V gene lookup returns CDR1 SNHLY and CDR2 FYNNEI. V lost 0 bases and J lost 8, with 16 bases in between. The CDR3 loop reads CASSEARYPGTEAFF. The DNA for the CDR3 is TGTGCCAGCAGTGAAGCCCGTTACCCCGGGACCGAAGCTTTCTTT. The variable domain in full, completed from reference TRBV2 and TRBJ1-1, reads EPEVTQTPSHQVTQMGQEVILRCVPISNHLYFYWYRQILGQKVEFLVSFYNNEISEKSEIFDDQFSVERPDGSNFTLKIRSTKLEDSAMYFCASSEARYPGTEAFFGQGTRLTVV.

This clonotype was detected a few times. The chain has TRBV12-3 or TRBV12-4 and TRBJ2-1; D is undetermined. V lost 6 bases and J 8 bases, leaving 11 bases between the germline ends. CDR3 length equals 12 residues. The CDR3 loop reads CASRHSVHEQFF. CDR3 sequence (DNA): TGTGCCAGCAGGCATTCTGTCCATGAGCAGTTCTTC.

This clonotype was detected many times. The gene calls are TRBV4-2 and TRBJ2-5, with 7 bases identical to TRBD2. The J segment lost 4 bases and the V segment lost 0 bases, leaving 8 bases of the junction unmatched. The length of the CDR3 is 16 residues. Germline-derived CDR1 and CDR2 are LGHNA and YNFKEQ. CDR3: CASSQDLGWGGETQYF. The CDR3 DNA follows: TGTGCCAGCAGCCAAGATCTTGGGTGGGGGGGAGAGACCCAGTACTTC.

Many counts were recorded for this clonotype. The genes are TRBV11-2 and TRBJ2-7; D is uncertain. This CDR3 is 13 amino acids long. Per the germline V gene, CDR1 is SGHAT and CDR2 is FQNNGV. Trimming cost V 0 bases and J 6 bases, with 9 bases left between them. CDR3 coding DNA: TGTGCCAGCAGCTTAGATCAAATAGCCGAGCAGTACTTC. This codes for CASSLDQIAEQYF.

This clonotype turned up a few times. The V and J genes are TRBV10-2 and TRBJ2-1; D is perhaps TRBD2 (6 bases). V gave up 6 bases and J gave up 7 bases, with 10 bases separating them. CDR3 size: 12 residues. The germline gives CDR1 WSHSY, CDR2 SAAADI. CDR3 region: CASREGRNEQFF. The CDR3 coding sequence is TGCGCCAGCAGGGAGGGTAGGAATGAGCAGTTCTTC.

This clonotype has a handful of counts. The chain links TRBV19 to TRBJ2-5, with unresolved D. V dropped 3 bases and J dropped 5 bases, with 10 bases sitting between them. Looked up from germline, CDR1 is LNHDA and CDR2 is SQIVND (reference sequence). The CDR3 runs to 13 residues. The CDR3 sequence: CASSISRWETQYF. The CDR3 bases are TGTGCCAGTAGTATCTCCCGATGGGAGACCCAGTACTTC. Based on the CDR3 plus reference TRBV19 and TRBJ2-5, the full variable domain is DGGITQSPKYLFRKEGQNVTLSCEQNLNHDAMYWYRQDPGQGLRLIYYSQIVNDFQKGDIAEGYSVSREKKESFPLTVTSAQKNPTAFYLCASSISRWETQYFGPGTRLLVL.

This clonotype was seen only a few times. This chain connects TRBV10-3 to TRBJ2-1, with a weak D call TRBD1 (6 bases). The V end lost 8 bases, the J end lost 6 bases, and 14 bases lay between the germline ends. CDR1 and CDR2 (germline): ENHRY, SYGVKD. CDR3 length: 13 residues. The chain's CDR3 is CAIATDSPNEQFF. The CDR3 region has the DNA TGTGCCATCGCGACGGACAGTCCCAATGAGCAGTTCTTC.

The chain carries TRBV10-3 and TRBJ2-2, with D perhaps TRBD2 (5 bases). V was trimmed by 0 bases and J by 0 bases, leaving 5 bases between them. Germline CDR1 and CDR2: ENHRY and SYGVKD. This CDR3 has 15 residues. As DNA, the CDR3 is TGTGCCATCAGTGAGTCAGCGGCGAACACCGGGGAGCTGTTTTTT. As protein: CAISESAANTGELFF.

This clonotype was seen a few times. The gene calls are TRBV4-3 and TRBJ2-1; D not resolved. Trimming removed 1 base from V and 3 bases from J, with 10 bases in between. The CDR3 contains 15 residues. CDR1 LGHNA and CDR2 YSLEER come from the germline V gene. The CDR3 region has the DNA TGCGCCAGCAGCCAAGGTGTAGGGTACTACAATGAGCAGTTCTTC. It codes for CASSQGVGYYNEQFF.

This clonotype came up once. One end of the junction fails to match germline, which may point to a read error. The gene calls are TRBV27 and TRBJ2-7; D is perhaps TRBD1 or TRBD2 (6 bases each). From germline, CDR1 is MNHEY and CDR2 SMNVEV (reference sequence). This CDR3 has 13 amino acids. The CDR3 here is CASSLWGAEEQYF. The DNA of the CDR3 is TGTGCCAGCAGCTTATGGGGGGCGGAAGAGCAGTACTTC.

This clonotype has a handful of counts. This chain connects TRBV6-5 to TRBJ2-1; 11 nucleotides agree with TRBD2. This CDR3 has 16 residues. V lost 2 bases to trimming and J lost 9 bases; unmatched junction nucleotides: 9. The germline gives CDR1 MNHEY, CDR2 SVGAGI. CDR3 bases: TGTGCCAGCAGTTACGCGTGGCTAGCGGGGGGTCTTGAGCAGTTCTTC. Its translation: CASSYAWLAGGLEQFF.

This clonotype was seen repeatedly, ten times or more. The chain recombines TRBV27 with TRBJ2-1, with 7 bases aligning to TRBD1. Trimming cost V 6 bases and J 8 bases; bases outside gene matches: 10. CDR1 and CDR2 from the germline V gene are MNHEY and SMNVEV (reference sequence). CDR3 length equals 14 residues. The DNA of the CDR3 is TGTGCCAGCAGCCTTCAGGGACAGCGAGATGAGCAGTTCTTC. This translates into CASSLQGQRDEQFF.

The J gene is TRBJ1-5, the V gene TRBV29-1, with D maybe TRBD1 (6 bases). Trimming removed 5 bases at V and 1 base at J, with 9 bases between. Germline values: CDR1 SQVTM, CDR2 ANQGSEA. CDR3 size: 13 residues. The CDR3 DNA reads as TGCAGCGTTAGGGGGGGAAGCAATCAGCCCCAGCATTTT. It is translated as CSVRGGSNQPQHF.

This clonotype has just a few counts. The CDR3 bases are TGCAGCGTTGCCGCGGGCGGGGTTAGCTACGAGCAGTACTTC. Translated, it gives CSVAAGGVSYEQYF. The chain is built from TRBV29-1 and TRBJ2-7, with D perhaps matching TRBD2 (6 bases). Trimming removed 4 bases from V and 3 bases from J, with 16 bases in between. The CDR3 is 14 amino acids. From germline, CDR1 is SQVTM and CDR2 ANQGSEA.

In its sample, this clonotype was seen a few times. The rearrangement joins TRBV5-6 to TRBJ1-1, with unresolved D. The germline CDR1 and CDR2 sequences are SGHDT and YYEEEE. With 4 bases removed from V and 1 base from J, the gap between germline ends came to 17 bases. The CDR3 contains 16 residues. The CDR3 is CASSTPRRLRNTEAFF. CDR3 in DNA: TGTGCCAGCAGCACACCTCGCAGGCTACGGAACACTGAAGCTTTCTTT.

This chain joins TRBV15 and TRBJ1-1, with TRBD1 matching 7 bases. The CDR3 is made up of 14 amino acids. V was clipped by 0 bases and J by 8 bases; unmatched bases: 6. Germline V gives CDR1 LNHNV, CDR2 YYDKDF (reference sequence). The CDR3 DNA sequence: TGTGCCACCAGCAGAGAGTGGGCAGGGGGGGAAGCTTTCTTT. Its translation is CATSREWAGGEAFF.

The V and J genes are TRBV7-2 and TRBJ2-7; 8 bases fit TRBD1. The CDR3 is made up of 13 amino acids. Germline CDR1 reads SGHTA; CDR2 reads FQGNSA. Losses at the gene ends were 3 bases for V and 3 bases for J; bases not matched to a gene: 1. Here the CDR3 DNA reads TGTGCCAGCAGCTTGACAGGGGTCTACGAGCAGTACTTC. Protein sequence: CASSLTGVYEQYF. Combining the CDR3 with reference TRBV7-2 and TRBJ2-7 gives the whole variable domain GAGVSQSPSNKVTEKGKDVELRCDPISGHTALYWYRQSLGQGLEFLIYFQGNSAPDKSGLPSDRFSAERTGGSVSTLTIQRTQQEDSAVYLCASSLTGVYEQYFGPGTRLTVT.

V is TRBV5-1 and J is TRBJ2-7, with 9 positions matching TRBD1. CDR1 is SGHRS and CDR2 is YFSETQ in the germline V gene. V lost 4 bases, J lost 2 bases, and 4 bases stayed unmatched. This CDR3 region has 14 residues. The CDR3 protein is CASSGDRVTYEQYF. The CDR3 nucleotides are TGCGCCAGCAGCGGGGACAGGGTCACCTACGAGCAGTACTTC.

The chain uses TRBV9 and TRBJ2-2, with D hard to call. This CDR3 comprises 15 residues. V was pared by 0 bases and J by 4 bases, with 10 bases between. CDR1 and CDR2 from the germline V gene are SGDLS and YYNGEE. CDR3: CASSVAPWTTGELFF. CDR3 DNA sequence: TGTGCCAGCAGCGTAGCCCCCTGGACCACCGGGGAGCTGTTTTTT.

V and J are TRBV7-2 and TRBJ2-1; no clear D gene. Trimming pared 5 bases from V and 5 bases from J, leaving 13 bases between. The CDR3 covers 14 residues. Germline loops: CDR1 SGHTA, CDR2 FQGNSA. DNA of the CDR3: TGTGCCAGCAGCCCCAACTACTTTAACAATGAGCAGTTCTTC. It codes for CASSPNYFNNEQFF.

This clonotype was observed a few times. This chain joins TRBV7-9 and TRBJ2-5; possibly TRBD1 or TRBD2 for D (5 bases each). CDR3 length: 16 residues. The germline V gene encodes CDR1 SEHNR and CDR2 FQNEAQ (reference sequence). Trimming stripped 3 bases from V and 4 bases from J, with 18 bases between. The CDR3: CASSFSGTEIGETQYF. As DNA, the CDR3 is TGTGCCAGCAGCTTCTCCGGGACGGAGATTGGAGAGACCCAGTACTTC.

The V gene is TRBV28, the J gene TRBJ2-6; tentatively, D is TRBD2 (6 bases). CDR1 MDHEN and CDR2 SYDVKM come from the germline V gene. Trimming stripped 5 bases from V and 4 bases from J, with 12 bases between. The CDR3 extends over 15 amino acids. The CDR3 DNA reads as TGTGCCAGCAGTGGAGGGGTAACCGGGGCCAACGTCCTGACTTTC. Translation: CASSGGVTGANVLTF.

The chain has TRBV5-1 and TRBJ1-2, with D possibly matching TRBD1 (6 bases). Deletions cut 4 bases from V and 6 bases from J, with 19 bases between. The CDR3 is made up of 15 amino acids. Germline V gene data show CDR1 as SGHRS and CDR2 as YFSETQ. CDR3 protein: CASSPGGQGTDGYTF. CDR3 DNA: TGCGCCAGCAGCCCCGGAGGGCAGGGGACGGATGGCTACACCTTC.

In its sample, this clonotype was seen many times. The chain uses TRBV5-5 and TRBJ2-1; TRBD2 matches at 9 bases. The CDR3 is made up of 15 amino acids. The V and J ends lost 0 bases and 4 bases, in that order; junction bases with no gene match: 2. In germline, CDR1 is SGHKS, CDR2 YYEKEE (reference sequence). CDR3 coding DNA: TGTGCCAGCAGCTTGGGAGCGGGGGGTTACAATGAGCAGTTCTTC. Translating it yields CASSLGAGGYNEQFF.

There are many counts of this clonotype. The V and J genes are TRBV2 and TRBJ2-7; 10 bases line up with TRBD2. This CDR3 region has 15 residues. Trimming cost V 3 bases and J 0 bases; bases outside gene matches: 2. The germline V gene encodes CDR1 SNHLY and CDR2 FYNNEI. CDR3 amino acids: CASSEQRGGSYEQYF. The DNA of the CDR3 is TGTGCCAGCAGTGAGCAGCGGGGGGGCTCCTACGAGCAGTACTTC.

This clonotype was recorded a few times. V gene TRBV20-1 combines with J gene TRBJ2-1; 8 bases map to TRBD1. Germline loops: CDR1 DFQATT, CDR2 SNEGSKA (reference sequence). The trim removed 0 bases at V and 8 bases at J, leaving 9 bases unmatched. The length of the CDR3 is 15 residues. The CDR3 nucleotides read TGCAGTGCTAGAGATGGGCAGGGGGCTTGGGATGAGCAGTTCTTC. It specifies CSARDGQGAWDEQFF.

In this sample, this clonotype turned up a few times. The V and J genes are TRBV11-3 and TRBJ2-2; tentatively, D is TRBD1 (6 bases). The CDR3 is 14 residues long. The germline V and J ends were trimmed by 2 bases and 7 bases, with 11 bases remaining between them. Germline CDR1 reads SGHNT; CDR2 reads YENEEA. The CDR3 loop reads CASSLQGNGGELFF. In DNA, the CDR3 is TGTGCCAGCAGCTTACAGGGGAACGGCGGGGAGCTGTTTTTT.

The CDR3 loop is CASKPRGQGNYGYTF. The CDR3 bases are TGTGCCAGCAAACCGAGGGGACAGGGCAACTATGGCTACACCTTC. The rearrangement uses TRBV7-2 and TRBJ1-2, with 9 bases identical to TRBD1. V shed 7 bases, J shed 2 bases, and the junction held 8 bases outside the gene matches. Per the germline V gene, CDR1 is SGHTA and CDR2 is FQGNSA. The CDR3 consists of 15 residues.

This clonotype was detected many times. The chain recombines TRBV6-5 with TRBJ2-3, with 9 bases that match TRBD2. The V segment lost 5 bases and the J segment 2 bases; nucleotides outside the gene matches: 8. The V gene's germline CDR1 is MNHEY and CDR2 SVGAGI. This CDR3 has 16 residues. CDR3 in DNA: TGTGCCAGCAGTCGGCTGACTAGCGGAGTCACAGATACGCAGTATTTT. This encodes CASSRLTSGVTDTQYF.

This clonotype was seen more than once but under ten times. The rearrangement joins TRBV27 to TRBJ1-2; D gene ambiguous. Per germline, CDR1 MNHEY and CDR2 SMNVEV (reference sequence). This CDR3 spans 13 amino acids. Trimming removed 0 bases at V and 5 bases at J, with 7 bases between. The CDR3 nucleotides are TGTGCCAGCAGTTTATCGTACTCGTATGGCTACACCTTC. As protein: CASSLSYSYGYTF.

This clonotype was observed a handful of times. J is TRBJ1-2 and V is TRBV7-2, with D perhaps TRBD1 (5 bases). Germline V gene data show CDR1 as SGHTA and CDR2 as FQGNSA. The CDR3 extends over 17 amino acids. Between the trimmed V and J ends, which lost 3 bases and 2 bases, there was a span of 19 bases. The CDR3 DNA is TGTGCCAGCAGCTTCATCCCTCACATACGGGGGAACTATGGCTACACCTTC. This gives the protein CASSFIPHIRGNYGYTF.